Shown below are 2 T cell receptor beta chains from a single sample sequenced in a study of early T cells in non-severe SARS-CoV-2 infection. TCRdb re-called the 5' RACE reads with MiXCR, one entry per CDR3 protein. The sample has about 28,000 distinct CDR3 sequences, about 5.7% seen once. Sequencing was carried out using whole blood. The receptors were sampled from an adult who was a healthcare worker with PCR-confirmed SARS-CoV-2 infection or an uninfected control (not recorded which).

The chain uses TRBV29-1 and TRBJ2-7; tentative D call: TRBD1 (6 bases). The V end lost 4 bases, the J end lost 0 bases, and 10 bases lay between the germline ends. Germline V gene data show CDR1 as SQVTM and CDR2 as ANQGSEA. This CDR3 has 13 residues. The CDR3 protein is CSVARDISYEQYF. CDR3 nucleotides: TGCAGCGTTGCCCGGGACATCTCCTACGAGCAGTACTTC.

This clonotype was seen ten or more times. The V call is TRBV11-2, the J call TRBJ2-1; 9 positions agree with TRBD2. Per germline, CDR1 SGHAT and CDR2 FQNNGV. This CDR3 region has 16 residues. The trim removed 3 bases at V and 3 bases at J, leaving 6 bases unmatched. CDR3 coding DNA: TGTGCCAGCAGCTTTCGCCTAGCGGGGATCTACAATGAGCAGTTCTTC. Its translation is CASSFRLAGIYNEQFF.